The 14 T cell receptor beta chains listed next were all sequenced from one sample in a study of regulatory T cells in long-lasting Graves disease. The time point was: persistent/refractory GD, antithyroid drugs over 5 years with positive TRAb. Generation of the TCR library employed RNA extracted from PBMCs. Arm-PCR of CDR3 regions and iRepertoire HTBI primers were used to build TCR beta libraries. TCRdb fed the multiplex PCR reads into MiXCR, producing one record per CDR3 protein. The sample gives 400,000 or so distinct CDR3 sequences, around 24% of which show up once; approximately 28% is in the top ten. Sequencing used peripheral blood mononuclear cells (PBMCs), obtained when the disease was refractory, from a patient treated with antithyroid drugs. The receptors were gathered from a female donor with Graves disease.

The rearrangement joins TRBV12-3 or TRBV12-4 to TRBJ2-1; TRBD2 matches 8 bases. Trimming cost V 4 bases and J 0 bases; bases outside gene matches: 2. The CDR3 is 15 amino acids. The CDR3 nucleotides read TGTGCCAGCAGTTCCCTAGCGGGCTCCTACAATGAGCAGTTCTTC. Encoded protein: CASSSLAGSYNEQFF.

V is TRBV29-1 and J is TRBJ2-7, with 11 bases fitting TRBD2. The CDR3 consists of 13 residues. Germline assignment: CDR1 SQVTM and CDR2 ANQGSEA. V lost 4 bases, J lost 5 bases, and 4 bases stayed unmatched. CDR3 amino acids: CSVGLAGNHEQYF. CDR3 nucleotides: TGCAGCGTTGGACTAGCGGGAAACCACGAGCAGTACTTC.

The chain is built from TRBV5-4 and TRBJ2-7; 7 positions agree with TRBD2. The CDR3 covers 16 residues. CDR1 and CDR2 (germline): SGHNT, YYREEE (reference sequence). V shed 0 bases, J shed 0 bases, and the junction held 6 bases outside the gene matches. CDR3 sequence (DNA): TGTGCCAGCAGCTTGGCCCCTAGCGGAAGCTCCTACGAGCAGTACTTC. As protein: CASSLAPSGSSYEQYF.

This clonotype appeared a few times. This chain's CDR3 is CSARDGGARGPQPQHF. CDR3 coding DNA: TGCAGTGCTAGAGATGGCGGGGCCAGGGGTCCTCAGCCCCAGCATTTT. V is TRBV20-1 and J is TRBJ1-5, with TRBD1 as a possible D gene (6 bases). Trimming took 0 bases from V and 6 from J, leaving 18 bases between them. The CDR3 extends over 16 amino acids. CDR1 and CDR2 (germline): DFQATT, SNEGSKA (reference sequence).

A few counts support this clonotype. V is TRBV6-5 and J is TRBJ2-5; TRBD2 matches 14 bases. The CDR3 has 17 residues. The J segment lost 4 bases and the V segment lost 3 bases, leaving 7 bases of the junction unmatched. Germline V gene data show CDR1 as MNHEY and CDR2 as SVGAGI. The CDR3 DNA sequence: TGTGCCAGCAGTTATGAGGGACTAGCGGGAGTCGGAGAGACCCAGTACTTC. This encodes CASSYEGLAGVGETQYF.

This clonotype was seen repeatedly, ten times or more. The V gene is TRBV19, the J gene TRBJ2-5; 9 bases map to TRBD2. CDR3 size: 14 residues. Germline V gene data show CDR1 as LNHDA and CDR2 as SQIVND (reference sequence). Germline trimming cut 5 bases from V and 5 bases from J; bases unmatched to any gene: 6. CDR3 region: CASSPSGIRETQYF. In nucleotides, the CDR3 is TGTGCCAGTAGTCCTAGCGGGATACGCGAGACCCAGTACTTC.

This chain connects TRBV11-2 to TRBJ2-1; D perhaps matches TRBD2 (6 bases). The CDR3 spans 14 residues. V lost 5 bases, J lost 10 bases, and 18 bases lay in between. CDR1 and CDR2 (germline): SGHAT, FQNNGV. The CDR3 DNA sequence: TGTGCCAGCAGCCCTAGACCGGGGGTGATGGAGCAGTTCTTC. Protein product: CASSPRPGVMEQFF.

This clonotype occurred a few times. The chain joins TRBV6-1 to TRBJ2-5, with a possible D match to TRBD2 (6 bases). The V gene lost 7 bases and the J gene lost 4 bases, with 10 bases spanning the gap. The germline gives CDR1 MNHNS, CDR2 SASEGT. The CDR3 contains 12 residues. The CDR3 sequence is CASKSGLETQYF. The CDR3, as DNA: TGTGCCAGCAAAAGCGGGCTAGAGACCCAGTACTTC.

This rearrangement joins TRBV9 to TRBJ1-6, with a tentative D call TRBD1 (5 bases). Between the trimmed V and J ends, which lost 7 bases and 5 bases, there was a span of 19 bases. The CDR3 runs 16 residues. Germline lookup yields CDR1 SGDLS and CDR2 YYNGEE. This CDR3 is CASARSGTLDNSPLHF. Written as DNA, the CDR3 is TGTGCCAGCGCCCGTAGTGGGACTCTCGATAATTCACCCCTCCACTTT.

V is TRBV7-9 and J is TRBJ1-2, with TRBD1 as a possible D gene (5 bases). Germline V CDR1 and CDR2: SEHNR, FQNEAQ (reference sequence). The CDR3 is 13 residues long. V lost 1 base to trimming and J lost 8 bases, with 11 bases between them. The DNA for the CDR3 is TGTGCCAGCAGCTTAGGCGGACATCCCGGCTACACCTTC. Translation: CASSLGGHPGYTF.

The chain employs TRBV18 and TRBJ2-7; TRBD1 or TRBD2 may be the D gene (6 bases each). This CDR3 spans 14 amino acids. V dropped 0 bases and J dropped 4 bases, with 10 bases sitting between them. CDR1 and CDR2 from the germline V gene are KGHSH and LQKENI. For the CDR3, the DNA is TGTGCCAGCTCACCACCTCAGGGGAGGTACGAGCAGTACTTC. It yields the protein CASSPPQGRYEQYF.

The rearrangement joins TRBV6-5 to TRBJ2-2, with 7 bases that match TRBD2. This CDR3 contains 18 residues. The junction had 10 bases not matched to a gene; V was cut back by 2 bases and J by 1 base. Per the germline V gene, CDR1 is MNHEY and CDR2 is SVGAGI. The CDR3 DNA follows: TGTGCCAGCAGTTACGCCCTAGGCTCGGGGGGGAACACCGGGGAGCTGTTTTTT. This translates into CASSYALGSGGNTGELFF.

The J gene is TRBJ1-2, the V gene TRBV18; D remains ambiguous. In germline, CDR1 is KGHSH, CDR2 LQKENI. V lost 0 bases and J lost 0, with 5 bases in between. This CDR3 region has 14 residues. Here the CDR3 reads CASSPPDPNYGYTF. As DNA, the CDR3 is TGTGCCAGCTCACCACCGGATCCTAACTATGGCTACACCTTC.

This clonotype was observed once. The chain employs TRBV7-3 and TRBJ2-2; no firm D call. The germline V and J ends were trimmed by 2 bases and 0 bases, with 10 bases remaining between them. Germline assignment: CDR1 SGHTA and CDR2 FQGTGA. This CDR3 has 16 residues. CDR3 bases: TGTGCCAGCAGCTTAGCAGCTGCCGCGAACACCGGGGAGCTGTTTTTT. Translating gives CASSLAAAANTGELFF.